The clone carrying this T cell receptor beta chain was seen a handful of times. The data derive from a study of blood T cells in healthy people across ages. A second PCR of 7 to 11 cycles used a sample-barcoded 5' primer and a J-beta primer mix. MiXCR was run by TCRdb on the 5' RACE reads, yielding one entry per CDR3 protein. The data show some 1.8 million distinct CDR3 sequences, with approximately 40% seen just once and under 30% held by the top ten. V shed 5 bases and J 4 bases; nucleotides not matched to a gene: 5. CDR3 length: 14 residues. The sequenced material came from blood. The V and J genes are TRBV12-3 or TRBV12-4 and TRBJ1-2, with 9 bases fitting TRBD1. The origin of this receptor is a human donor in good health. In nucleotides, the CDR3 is TGTGCCAGCAGTACAGGGGGCACAAGCTATGGCTACACCTTC. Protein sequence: CASSTGGTSYGYTF.